This T cell receptor beta chain stems from a study of T cell changes during pregnancy in multiple sclerosis. This table comes from immunoSEQ multiplex PCR, and its TCRdb copy is limited to in-frame clones, with some not included. The sample shows tens of thousands of clones, under 95% of them seen only once. This material consisted of CD4+ T cells from peripheral blood mononuclear cells, taken in the second trimester of pregnancy. The source is a female donor in good health, enrolled as a control in a pregnancy study.

The CDR3 is CASSTGQGARNTEAFF. The DNA for the CDR3 is TGTGCCAGTAGCACAGGACAGGGGGCGCGGAACACTGAAGCTTTCTTT. The chain employs TRBV19 and TRBJ1-1, with TRBD1 matching 11 bases. With 6 bases clipped from V and 1 base from J, the junction kept 7 bases outside the gene matches. The CDR3 sequence is 16 residues long. The germline gives CDR1 LNHDA, CDR2 SQIVND (reference sequence).